The 19 T cell receptor beta chains given below trace back to one sample, sequenced in a study of metastatic and nonmetastatic thyroid tumors. No patient received treatment before thyroid surgery. TCRdb reassembled clones from the PCR reads with MiXCR. The table shows some 23,000 clones, with 25% to 30% occurring only once. The specimen was tumor tissue. These TCRs come from a female donor with papillary thyroid cancer or a benign thyroid nodule (not recorded which). Some clones in this sample may be carry-over from other donors' samples.

The chain recombines TRBV11-1 with TRBJ2-2; 10 bases map to TRBD2. V lost 4 bases and J lost 0; bases outside the gene matches: 2. CDR1 SGHAT and CDR2 FQDESV come from the germline V gene (reference sequence). The CDR3 loop spans 16 amino acids. The CDR3 protein is CASSSGLAANTGELFF. The CDR3 DNA reads as TGTGCCAGCAGCTCCGGACTAGCGGCGAACACCGGGGAGCTGTTTTTT.

This clone was seen repeatedly, ten times or more. The V call is TRBV6-1, the J call TRBJ2-3, with TRBD2 matching over 8 bases. This CDR3 is 14 amino acids long. With V trimmed by 4 bases and J by 6 bases, 6 bases remained unmatched. Germline V gene sequence: CDR1 MNHNS, CDR2 SASEGT. CDR3 region: CASSVQRGWDTQYF. DNA for the CDR3: TGTGCCAGCAGTGTCCAGCGGGGGTGGGATACGCAGTATTTT.

This rearrangement joins TRBV20-1 to TRBJ1-1; D gene ambiguous. Germline CDR1 and CDR2: DFQATT and SNEGSKA (reference sequence). The CDR3 consists of 11 residues. The V and J ends lost 5 bases and 13 bases respectively, with 17 bases between them. The chain's CDR3 is CSAVGNTDDFF. In DNA, the CDR3 is TGCAGTGCTGTGGGGAACACTGATGATTTCTTT.

This clone was detected many times. V is TRBV20-1 and J is TRBJ2-7; D is ambiguous. With 6 bases removed from V and 1 base from J, the gap between germline ends came to 22 bases. The CDR3 is 16 amino acids. Germline V gene data show CDR1 as DFQATT and CDR2 as SNEGSKA (reference sequence). The DNA for the CDR3 is TGCAGTGCCTTGCGGTTTGGGCAGGCCCTTTCCTACGAGCAGTACTTC. The encoded protein is CSALRFGQALSYEQYF.

A few counts support this clone. The rearrangement links TRBV28 to TRBJ1-5; D is ambiguous. This CDR3 region has 13 residues. V lost 7 bases and J 5 bases, leaving 12 bases between the germline ends. From germline, CDR1 is MDHEN and CDR2 SYDVKM. CDR3 sequence: CASNPAVDQPQHF. CDR3 sequence (DNA): TGTGCCAGCAATCCGGCCGTTGATCAGCCCCAGCATTTT.

This chain uses TRBV6-1 with TRBJ2-6; D not resolved. This CDR3 has 17 residues. Trimming took off 1 base at V and 0 bases at J, with 10 bases between the two ends. Germline V gene sequence: CDR1 MNHNS, CDR2 SASEGT. DNA for the CDR3: TGTGCCAGCAGTGAAGTCGTAACAAACTCTGGGGCCAACGTCCTGACTTTC. Translated, it gives CASSEVVTNSGANVLTF.

This clone counts as medium-sized. The chain combines TRBV11-2 with TRBJ2-5, with D perhaps TRBD2 (5 bases). CDR1 is SGHAT, CDR2 FQNNGV, per germline. V was cut by 5 bases and J by 1 base, with 14 bases left in between. The CDR3 is 15 amino acids. This CDR3 reads CASSPGLRVQETQYF. In DNA, the CDR3 is TGTGCCAGCAGCCCGGGGTTGCGGGTCCAAGAGACCCAGTACTTC.

This clone was found many times. The identical CDR3 is also encoded by other nucleotide sequences in the sample. This chain uses TRBV9 with TRBJ2-3, with TRBD2 as a possible D gene (6 bases). CDR1 and CDR2 from the germline V gene are SGDLS and YYNGEE. CDR3 size: 15 residues. Trimming shortened V by 1 base and J by 4 bases, and 13 bases separated the two germline ends. The CDR3 DNA reads as TGTGCCAGCAGCGTACGGGGGAACGTCGCAGATACGCAGTATTTT. Protein product: CASSVRGNVADTQYF.

The sample holds a few counts of this clone. A clone one base away is much larger, so this may be a read error. This chain links TRBV7-6 with TRBJ1-1, with 9 bases fitting TRBD1. Per germline, CDR1 SGHVS and CDR2 FNYEAQ. The CDR3 sequence is 14 residues long. V gave up 5 bases and J gave up 4 bases; unmatched junction bases: 5. In DNA form, the CDR3 reads TGTGCCAGCAGCCCCTCGGGACAGGGCACTGAAGCTTTCTTT. Translated: CASSPSGQGTEAFF.

This clone was counted only a few times. One end of the junction fails to match germline, which may point to a read error. The chain has TRBV7-8 and TRBJ1-6; D ambiguous. Germline values: CDR1 SGHVS, CDR2 FQNEAQ. The CDR3 is 12 amino acids. This chain's CDR3 is CASTALDSPLDF. The CDR3 DNA reads TGTGCAAGCACTGCTTTGGATTCACCCCTCGACTTT.

The chain joins TRBV7-2 to TRBJ1-2, with no clear D. The CDR3 sequence is 13 residues long. The germline CDR1 and CDR2 sequences are SGHTA and FQGNSA. V lost 10 bases and J lost 9, with 21 bases in between. CDR3 sequence (DNA): TGTGCCACCCAGTTTTCCGTGGCTCCGTGCTACACCTTC. Encoded protein: CATQFSVAPCYTF.

This clone appeared a single time. A much larger clone differs by one base, so this may be a read error. The rearrangement uses TRBV5-4 and TRBJ2-5; D gene uncertain. The V and J ends lost 0 bases and 2 bases respectively, with 11 bases between them. The germline gives CDR1 SGHNT, CDR2 YYREEE (reference sequence). The CDR3 consists of 15 residues. The CDR3 region has the DNA TGTGCCAGCAGCTTGGTTAGGACCTCTCAAGAGACCCAGTACTTC. Translating it yields CASSLVRTSQETQYF.

This clone counts as medium-sized. V usage is TRBV20-1 and J usage is TRBJ2-3; 11 bases are shared with TRBD2. Germline CDR1 is DFQATT and CDR2 is SNEGSKA (reference sequence). V shed 5 bases, J shed 5 bases, and the junction held 9 bases outside the gene matches. CDR3 length equals 15 residues. CDR3 in amino acids: CSAPPSSGGKDTQYF. The CDR3 region has the DNA TGCAGTGCTCCACCTTCTAGCGGGGGGAAAGATACGCAGTATTTT.

The chain recombines TRBV2 with TRBJ2-6; possible D gene TRBD2, 6 bases. Germline-derived CDR1 and CDR2 are SNHLY and FYNNEI. The V and J ends lost 8 bases and 4 bases respectively, with 18 bases between them. The CDR3 has 16 residues. CDR3 protein: CASGGESISGANVLTF. The CDR3 DNA reads TGTGCCAGCGGCGGGGAGTCGATTTCCGGGGCCAACGTCCTGACTTTC. The variable domain in full, with the rest retrieved from reference TRBV2 and TRBJ2-6, is EPEVTQTPSHQVTQMGQEVILRCVPISNHLYFYWYRQILGQKVEFLVSFYNNEISEKSEIFDDQFSVERPDGSNFTLKIRSTKLEDSAMYFCASGGESISGANVLTFGAGSRLTVL.

On this clone itself: Being one base from a much bigger clone, this may be a read error. The sample holds other DNA sequences that translate to the same CDR3. The chain combines TRBV6-1 with TRBJ2-5; 8 positions agree with TRBD1. The V gene's germline CDR1 is MNHNS and CDR2 SASEGT. The CDR3 is 14 residues long. Here the CDR3 reads CASDPMTGEETQYF. Here the CDR3 DNA reads TGCGCCAGCGACCCAATGACAGGGGAAGAGACCCAGTACTTC.

The rearrangement uses TRBV5-1 and TRBJ2-2; TRBD2 matches at 15 bases. There are 17 residues in the CDR3. Unmatched junction bases numbered 5, after V lost 6 bases and J lost 2 bases. Germline V lookup: CDR1 SGHRS, CDR2 YFSETQ. The CDR3 loop is CASKGLAGGLNTGELFF. In nucleotides, the CDR3 is TGCGCCAGCAAGGGACTAGCGGGGGGCCTTAACACCGGGGAGCTGTTTTTT.

This clone was counted many times. V is TRBV20-1 and J is TRBJ2-3, with TRBD2 matching over 9 bases. CDR1 is DFQATT and CDR2 is SNEGSKA in the germline V gene (reference sequence). CDR3 length: 17 residues. Losses at the gene ends were 1 base for V and 4 bases for J; bases not matched to a gene: 12. In nucleotides, the CDR3 is TGCAGTGCTAGAGGCTACGCGAGCGGGGGGTTCTCAGATACGCAGTATTTT. It codes for CSARGYASGGFSDTQYF.

The sample holds many counts of this clone. The J gene is TRBJ2-7, the V gene TRBV20-1; possibly TRBD1 or TRBD2 for D (7 bases each). The length of the CDR3 is 16 residues. Germline values: CDR1 DFQATT, CDR2 SNEGSKA (reference sequence). The V end lost 0 bases, the J end lost 4 bases, and 19 bases lay between the germline ends. DNA of the CDR3: TGCAGTGCTAGAGATCACAGCGGGACAGTGAGTTACGAGCAGTACTTC. Protein product: CSARDHSGTVSYEQYF.

This clone was found once. One junction end does not reproduce the germline sequence, and a read error may be involved. This chain joins TRBV7-2 and TRBJ2-5, with D perhaps TRBD2 (5 bases). CDR1 and CDR2 from the germline V gene are SGHTA and FQGNSA. The CDR3 runs 13 residues. The CDR3 nucleotides read TGTGCCAGCAGAACGGGAAGACAAGAGAACCAGTACTTC. Protein product: CASRTGRQENQYF.